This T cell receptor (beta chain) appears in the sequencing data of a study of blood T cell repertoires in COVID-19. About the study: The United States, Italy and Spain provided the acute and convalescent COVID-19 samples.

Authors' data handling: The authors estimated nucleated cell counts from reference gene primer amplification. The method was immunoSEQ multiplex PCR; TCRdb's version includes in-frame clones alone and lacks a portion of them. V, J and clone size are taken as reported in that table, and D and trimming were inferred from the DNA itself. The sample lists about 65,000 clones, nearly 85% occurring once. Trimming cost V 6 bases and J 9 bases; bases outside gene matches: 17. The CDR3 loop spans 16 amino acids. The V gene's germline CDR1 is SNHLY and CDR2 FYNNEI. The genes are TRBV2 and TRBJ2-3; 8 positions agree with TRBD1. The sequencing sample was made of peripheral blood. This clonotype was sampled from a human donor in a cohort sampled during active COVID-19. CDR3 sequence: CASSEDRVRSRDTQYF. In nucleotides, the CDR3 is TGTGCCAGCAGCGAGGACAGGGTTCGTAGTCGTGACACGCAGTATTTT.